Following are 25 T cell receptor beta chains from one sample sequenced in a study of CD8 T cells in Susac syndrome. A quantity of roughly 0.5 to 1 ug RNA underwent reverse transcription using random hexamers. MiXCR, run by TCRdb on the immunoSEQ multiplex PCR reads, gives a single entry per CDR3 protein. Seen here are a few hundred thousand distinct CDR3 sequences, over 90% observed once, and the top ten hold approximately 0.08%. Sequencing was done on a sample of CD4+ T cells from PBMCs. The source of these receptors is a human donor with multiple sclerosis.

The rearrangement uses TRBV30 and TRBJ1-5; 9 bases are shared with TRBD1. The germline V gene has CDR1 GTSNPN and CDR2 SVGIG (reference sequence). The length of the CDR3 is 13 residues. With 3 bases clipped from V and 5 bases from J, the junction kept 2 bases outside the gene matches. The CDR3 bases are TGTGCCTGGAGCCGGGACAGGGATCAGCCCCAGCATTTT. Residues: CAWSRDRDQPQHF.

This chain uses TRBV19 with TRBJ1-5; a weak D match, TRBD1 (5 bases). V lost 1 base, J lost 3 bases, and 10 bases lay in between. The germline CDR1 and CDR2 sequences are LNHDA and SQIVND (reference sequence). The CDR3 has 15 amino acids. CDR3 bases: TGTGCCAGTAGTATAGCCTACAGGTCCAATCAGCCCCAGCATTTT. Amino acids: CASSIAYRSNQPQHF. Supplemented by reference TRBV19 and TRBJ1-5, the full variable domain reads DGGITQSPKYLFRKEGQNVTLSCEQNLNHDAMYWYRQDPGQGLRLIYYSQIVNDFQKGDIAEGYSVSREKKESFPLTVTSAQKNPTAFYLCASSIAYRSNQPQHFGDGTRLSIL.

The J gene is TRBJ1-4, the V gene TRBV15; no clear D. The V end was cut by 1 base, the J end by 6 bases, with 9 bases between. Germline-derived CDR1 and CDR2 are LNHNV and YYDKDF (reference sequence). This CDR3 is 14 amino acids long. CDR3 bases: TGTGCCACCAGCAGAGGAGAGGCTCATGAAAAACTGTTTTTT. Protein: CATSRGEAHEKLFF.

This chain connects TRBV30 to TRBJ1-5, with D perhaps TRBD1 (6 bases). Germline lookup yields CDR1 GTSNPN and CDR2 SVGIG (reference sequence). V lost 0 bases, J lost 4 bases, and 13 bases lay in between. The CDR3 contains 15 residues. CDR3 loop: CAWSVLTGQNQPQHF. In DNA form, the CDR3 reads TGTGCCTGGAGTGTACTAACAGGACAGAATCAGCCCCAGCATTTT. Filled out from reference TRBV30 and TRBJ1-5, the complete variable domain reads SQTIHQWPATLVQPVGSPLSLECTVEGTSNPNLYWYRQAAGRGLQLLFYSVGIGQISSEVPQNLSASRPQDRQFILSSKKLLLSDSGFYLCAWSVLTGQNQPQHFGDGTRLSIL.

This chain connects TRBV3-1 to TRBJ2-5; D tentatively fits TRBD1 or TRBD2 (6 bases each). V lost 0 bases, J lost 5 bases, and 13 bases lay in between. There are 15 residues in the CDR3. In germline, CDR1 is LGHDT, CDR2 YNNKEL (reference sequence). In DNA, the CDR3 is TGTGCCAGCAGCCAAGAGGAGGGGACATGGGAGACCCAGTACTTC. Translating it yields CASSQEEGTWETQYF.

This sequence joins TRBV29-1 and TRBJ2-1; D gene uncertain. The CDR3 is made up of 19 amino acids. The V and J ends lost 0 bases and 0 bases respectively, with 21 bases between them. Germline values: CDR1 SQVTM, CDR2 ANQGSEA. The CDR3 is CSVEETFYRPISSYNEQFF. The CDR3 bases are TGCAGCGTTGAAGAAACATTTTACCGGCCGATTAGCTCCTACAATGAGCAGTTCTTC.

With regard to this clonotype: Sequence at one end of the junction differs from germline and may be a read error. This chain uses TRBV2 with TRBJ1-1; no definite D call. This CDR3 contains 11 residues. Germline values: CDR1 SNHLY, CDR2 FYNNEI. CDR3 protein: CASRMNAEAFF. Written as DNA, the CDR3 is TGTGCCAGCAGAATGAACGCTGAAGCTTTCTTT.

The CDR3, as DNA: TGCAGCGTTGAAGCTCACCAGGGGGGCGAGACCCAGTACTTC. Its protein is CSVEAHQGGETQYF. J is TRBJ2-5 and V is TRBV29-1; perhaps TRBD1 as D (7 bases). The CDR3 has 14 amino acids. The germline V gene encodes CDR1 SQVTM and CDR2 ANQGSEA. Trimming stripped 1 base from V and 5 bases from J, with 14 bases between.

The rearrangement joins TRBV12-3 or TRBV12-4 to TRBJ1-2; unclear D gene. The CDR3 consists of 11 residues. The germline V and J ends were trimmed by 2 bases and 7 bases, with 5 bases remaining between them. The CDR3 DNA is TGTGCCAGCAGTTTATATTCTGGCTACACCTTC. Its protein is CASSLYSGYTF.

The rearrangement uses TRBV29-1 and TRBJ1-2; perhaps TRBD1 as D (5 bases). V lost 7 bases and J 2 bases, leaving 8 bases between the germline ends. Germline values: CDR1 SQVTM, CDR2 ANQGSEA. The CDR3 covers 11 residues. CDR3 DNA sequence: TGCAGCGCGACAGAAAACTATGGCTACACCTTC. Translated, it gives CSATENYGYTF. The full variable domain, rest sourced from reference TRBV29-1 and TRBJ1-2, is SAVISQKPSRDICQRGTSLTIQCQVDSQVTMMFWYRQQPGQSLTLIATANQGSEATYESGFVIDKFPISRPNLTFSTLTVSNMSPEDSSIYLCSATENYGYTFGSGTRLTVV.

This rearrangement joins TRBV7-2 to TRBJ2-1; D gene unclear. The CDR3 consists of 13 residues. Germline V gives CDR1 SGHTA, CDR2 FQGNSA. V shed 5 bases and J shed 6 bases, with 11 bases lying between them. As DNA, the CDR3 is TGTGCCAGCAGCCCCGGCTGGGGCAATGAGCAGTTCTTC. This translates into CASSPGWGNEQFF.

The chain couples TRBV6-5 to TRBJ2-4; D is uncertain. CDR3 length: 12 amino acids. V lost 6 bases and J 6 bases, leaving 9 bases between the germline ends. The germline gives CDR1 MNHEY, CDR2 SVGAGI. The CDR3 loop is CASRSSVNIQYF. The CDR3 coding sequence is TGTGCCAGCAGAAGTAGTGTAAACATTCAGTACTTC.

CDR3 region: CAISPSIRDTEAFF. CDR3 sequence (DNA): TGTGCCATCAGCCCCTCAATTCGGGACACTGAAGCTTTCTTT. The chain uses TRBV10-3 and TRBJ1-1; no clear D gene. The germline gives CDR1 ENHRY, CDR2 SYGVKD. Trimming removed 6 bases from V and 3 bases from J, with 14 bases in between. The CDR3 sequence is 14 residues long.

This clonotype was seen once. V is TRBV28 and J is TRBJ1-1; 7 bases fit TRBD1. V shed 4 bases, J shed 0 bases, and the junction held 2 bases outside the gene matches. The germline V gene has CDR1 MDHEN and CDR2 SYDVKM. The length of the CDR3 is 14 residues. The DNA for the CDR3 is TGTGCCAGCAGTTACAGGGGTATGAACACTGAAGCTTTCTTT. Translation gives CASSYRGMNTEAFF.

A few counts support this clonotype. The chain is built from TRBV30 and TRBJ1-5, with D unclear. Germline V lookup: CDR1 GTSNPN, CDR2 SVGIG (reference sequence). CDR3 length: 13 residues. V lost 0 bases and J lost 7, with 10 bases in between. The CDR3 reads CAWSVQGPQPQHF. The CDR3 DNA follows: TGTGCCTGGAGTGTACAAGGGCCCCAGCCCCAGCATTTT. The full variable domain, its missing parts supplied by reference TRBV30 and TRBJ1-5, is SQTIHQWPATLVQPVGSPLSLECTVEGTSNPNLYWYRQAAGRGLQLLFYSVGIGQISSEVPQNLSASRPQDRQFILSSKKLLLSDSGFYLCAWSVQGPQPQHFGDGTRLSIL.

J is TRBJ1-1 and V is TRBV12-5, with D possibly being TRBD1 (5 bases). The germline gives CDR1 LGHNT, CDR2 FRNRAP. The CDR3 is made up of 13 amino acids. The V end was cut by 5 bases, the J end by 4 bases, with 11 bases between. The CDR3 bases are TGTGCTAGTGGTCCTCAGGGTGCCACTGAAGCTTTCTTT. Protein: CASGPQGATEAFF. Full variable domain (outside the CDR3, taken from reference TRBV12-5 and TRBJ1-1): DARVTQTPRHKVTEMGQEVTMRCQPILGHNTVFWYRQTMMQGLELLAYFRNRAPLDDSGMPKDRFSAEMPDATLATLKIQPSEPRDSAVYFCASGPQGATEAFFGQGTRLTVV.

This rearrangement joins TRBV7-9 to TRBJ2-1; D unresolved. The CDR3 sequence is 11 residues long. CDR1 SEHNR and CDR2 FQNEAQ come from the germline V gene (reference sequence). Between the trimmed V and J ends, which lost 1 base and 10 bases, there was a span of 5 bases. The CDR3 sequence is CASSLGAEQFF. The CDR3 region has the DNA TGTGCCAGCAGCTTAGGGGCGGAGCAGTTCTTC.

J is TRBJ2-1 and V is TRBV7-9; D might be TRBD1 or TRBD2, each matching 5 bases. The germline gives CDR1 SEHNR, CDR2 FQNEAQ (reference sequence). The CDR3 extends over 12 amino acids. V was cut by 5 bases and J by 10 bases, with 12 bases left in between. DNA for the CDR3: TGTGCCAGCAGCACCCGGGACCGAGAGCAGTTCTTC. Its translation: CASSTRDREQFF.

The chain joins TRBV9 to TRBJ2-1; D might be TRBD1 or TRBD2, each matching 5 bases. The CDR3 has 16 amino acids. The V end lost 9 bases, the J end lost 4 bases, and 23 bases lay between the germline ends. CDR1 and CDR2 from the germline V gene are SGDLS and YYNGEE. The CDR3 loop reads CAISPTPGLLYNEQFF. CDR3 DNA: TGTGCCATCTCTCCGACCCCGGGGCTCCTTTACAATGAGCAGTTCTTC. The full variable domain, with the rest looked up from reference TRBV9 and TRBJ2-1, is DSGVTQTPKHLITATGQRVTLRCSPRSGDLSVYWYQQSLDQGLQFLIQYYNGEERAKGNILERFSAQQFPDLHSELNLSSLELGDSALYFCAISPTPGLLYNEQFFGPGTRLTVL.

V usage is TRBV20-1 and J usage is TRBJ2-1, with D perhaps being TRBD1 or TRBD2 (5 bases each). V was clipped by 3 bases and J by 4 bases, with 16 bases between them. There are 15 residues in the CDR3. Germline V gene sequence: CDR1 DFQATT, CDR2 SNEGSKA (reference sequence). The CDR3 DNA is TGCAGTGCTAGCCTAACCTGGGACCAATACAATGAGCAGTTCTTC. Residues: CSASLTWDQYNEQFF.

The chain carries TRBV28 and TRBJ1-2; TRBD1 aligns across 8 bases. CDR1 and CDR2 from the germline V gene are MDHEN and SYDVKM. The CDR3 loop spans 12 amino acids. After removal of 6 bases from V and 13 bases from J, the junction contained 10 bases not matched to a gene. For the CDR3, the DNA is TGTGCCAGCAGGGGGGCAGGGGGCTTGGTCACCTTC. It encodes CASRGAGGLVTF.

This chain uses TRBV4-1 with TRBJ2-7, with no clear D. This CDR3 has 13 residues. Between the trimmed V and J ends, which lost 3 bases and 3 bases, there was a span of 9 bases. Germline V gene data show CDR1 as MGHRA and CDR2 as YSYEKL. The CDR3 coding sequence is TGCGCCAGCAGCCAGGACCTTTACTACGAGCAGTACGTC. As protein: CASSQDLYYEQYV.

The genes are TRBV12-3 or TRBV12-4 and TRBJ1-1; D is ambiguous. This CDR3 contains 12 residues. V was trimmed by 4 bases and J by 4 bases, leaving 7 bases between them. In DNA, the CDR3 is TGTGCCAGCAGTTCCCCGGGCACTGAAGCTTTCTTT. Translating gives CASSSPGTEAFF.

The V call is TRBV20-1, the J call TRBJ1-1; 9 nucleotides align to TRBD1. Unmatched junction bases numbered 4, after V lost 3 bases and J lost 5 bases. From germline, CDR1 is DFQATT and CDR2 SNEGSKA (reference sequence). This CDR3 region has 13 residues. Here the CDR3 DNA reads TGCAGTGCTAGGGGACAGGGAAGAACTGAAGCTTTCTTT. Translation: CSARGQGRTEAFF.

The CDR3 nucleotides read TGCAGTGCTAGAGGACAGGGAGGACAGCAGTACGTC. Translation: CSARGQGGQQYV. The V call is TRBV20-1, the J call TRBJ2-7, with D maybe TRBD1 (7 bases). Germline CDR1 is DFQATT and CDR2 is SNEGSKA (reference sequence). The ends were cut back, 1 base at V and 8 bases at J, with 12 bases in the middle. The CDR3 totals 12 residues.